Each of the 3 T cell receptor beta chains below was sequenced from the same sample in a study of blood T cell repertoires in COVID-19. The protocol was immunoSEQ multiplex PCR, while the TCRdb copy is restricted to in-frame clones and leaves out a portion. The data show around 290,000 clones, around 90% seen once. Sequenced input: PBMCs or T cells enriched from blood (not recorded which). Receptors originate from a woman aged 25 to 39 who had recovered from COVID-19.

The rearrangement links TRBV2 to TRBJ2-3; TRBD2 aligns across 8 bases. This CDR3 comprises 16 residues. The junction had 9 bases not matched to a gene; V was cut back by 6 bases and J by 1 base. CDR1 SNHLY and CDR2 FYNNEI come from the germline V gene. CDR3 protein: CASRGPGGGGTDTQYF. The CDR3 region has the DNA TGTGCCAGCAGGGGCCCGGGGGGGGGCGGCACAGATACGCAGTATTTT.

This chain links TRBV9 with TRBJ1-2; perhaps TRBD1 as D (6 bases). Trimming removed 2 bases from V and 8 bases from J, with 13 bases in between. The CDR3 runs to 13 residues. The germline V gene encodes CDR1 SGDLS and CDR2 YYNGEE. The DNA for the CDR3 is TGTGCCAGCAGCGTTTCAGGGGATGGAGGCTACACCTTC. As protein: CASSVSGDGGYTF.

The V gene is TRBV15, the J gene TRBJ2-1; a weak D match, TRBD1 (5 bases). Trimming took 0 bases from V and 4 from J, leaving 7 bases between them. From germline, CDR1 is LNHNV and CDR2 YYDKDF (reference sequence). The CDR3 loop spans 14 amino acids. CDR3 in DNA: TGTGCCACCAGCAGAGAAAAGGGGTACAATGAGCAGTTCTTC. As protein: CATSREKGYNEQFF.